Below are 17 T cell receptor beta chains sequenced from a single sample in a study of blood T cell repertoires in COVID-19. The table came from immunoSEQ multiplex PCR; TCRdb's copy has only in-frame clones and leaves some out. The sample includes roughly 340,000 clones, roughly 90% of them seen just once. The sample was peripheral blood. The receptors derive from a woman aged 25-40 years with COVID-19, enrolled during active disease.

This clone was detected once. This chain connects TRBV6-2 or TRBV6-3 to TRBJ2-7; 7 nucleotides line up with TRBD1. V dropped 2 bases and J dropped 1; count of bases not matched to a gene: 2. The CDR3 sequence is 14 residues long. The germline CDR1 and CDR2 sequences are MNHEY and SVGEGT. The CDR3 loop is CASSYEGQSYEQYF. The DNA of the CDR3 is TGTGCCAGCAGTTACGAGGGACAGTCCTACGAGCAGTACTTC.

The gene calls are TRBV6-2 or TRBV6-3 and TRBJ1-2, with a possible D match to TRBD1 (5 bases). The CDR3 totals 15 residues. The germline V gene has CDR1 MNHEY and CDR2 SVGEGT. V was cut by 2 bases and J by 6 bases, with 16 bases left in between. CDR3 residues: CASSYPINRINGYTF. Written as DNA, the CDR3 is TGTGCCAGCAGTTACCCCATAAACAGGATCAATGGCTACACCTTC.

The chain couples TRBV11-3 to TRBJ2-3, with a weak D call TRBD2 (6 bases). CDR3 length: 16 residues. Germline V lookup: CDR1 SGHNT, CDR2 YENEEA. Trimming removed 1 base at V and 0 bases at J, with 11 bases between. CDR3 in amino acids: CASSLGGDLSTDTQYF. The DNA of the CDR3 is TGTGCCAGCAGCTTAGGCGGGGACCTGAGCACAGATACGCAGTATTTT.

The chain links TRBV5-4 to TRBJ2-1, with 15 bases fitting TRBD2. In germline, CDR1 is SGHNT, CDR2 YYREEE (reference sequence). The length of the CDR3 is 14 residues. V was pared by 3 bases and J by 12 bases, with 4 bases of the junction left unmatched. Here the CDR3 reads CASSWTSGGARQFF. The CDR3 region has the DNA TGTGCCAGCAGCTGGACTAGCGGGGGGGCTAGGCAGTTCTTC.

This clone was detected only once. The V and J genes are TRBV7-6 and TRBJ2-1; TRBD2 matches at 12 bases. Germline V lookup: CDR1 SGHVS, CDR2 FNYEAQ. V shed 1 base and J 10 bases; nucleotides not matched to a gene: 5. This CDR3 has 15 residues. The CDR3 loop is CASSLGSSGGGEQFF. CDR3 nucleotides: TGTGCCAGCAGCTTAGGGTCTAGCGGGGGGGGAGAGCAGTTCTTC.

This chain joins TRBV7-2 and TRBJ1-2; possible D gene TRBD1, 5 bases. The CDR3 covers 14 residues. CDR1 is SGHTA, CDR2 FQGNSA, per germline. The V and J ends lost 5 bases and 7 bases respectively, with 17 bases between them. The CDR3: CASSPGLSGGGYTF. The CDR3 DNA is TGTGCCAGCAGCCCTGGATTGTCCGGGGGTGGCTACACCTTC. Full variable domain (remainder filled in from reference TRBV7-2 and TRBJ1-2): GAGVSQSPSNKVTEKGKDVELRCDPISGHTALYWYRQSLGQGLEFLIYFQGNSAPDKSGLPSDRFSAERTGGSVSTLTIQRTQQEDSAVYLCASSPGLSGGGYTFGSGTRLTVV.

The genes are TRBV6-5 and TRBJ1-1; weak D call: TRBD1 (5 bases). The germline gives CDR1 MNHEY, CDR2 SVGAGI. The CDR3 totals 14 residues. V lost 2 bases and J 1 base, leaving 8 bases between the germline ends. Here the CDR3 DNA reads TGTGCCAGCAGTTACGCGGGGACGAACACTGAAGCTTTCTTT. Translating gives CASSYAGTNTEAFF.

The chain joins TRBV5-6 to TRBJ1-2; possibly TRBD1 for D (6 bases). Trimming pared 4 bases from V and 2 bases from J, leaving 21 bases between. This CDR3 is built from 17 residues. Looked up from germline, CDR1 is SGHDT and CDR2 is YYEEEE. CDR3 sequence (DNA): TGTGCCAGCAGCCAGCTACTGTTAATCACAGGGAACTATGGCTACACCTTC. Translated, it gives CASSQLLLITGNYGYTF.

The CDR3 loop reads CASSTIAGGWRDTQYF. Here the CDR3 DNA reads TGTGCCAGCAGTACAATAGCGGGAGGGTGGAGAGATACGCAGTATTTT. The chain is built from TRBV27 and TRBJ2-3; 11 bases fit TRBD2. Germline CDR1 and CDR2: MNHEY and SMNVEV (reference sequence). The V and J ends lost 5 bases and 5 bases, in that order; junction bases with no gene match: 9. The CDR3 has 16 residues.

This clone appeared a single time. The chain carries TRBV27 and TRBJ1-6; D possibly corresponds to TRBD1 (5 bases). With 6 bases removed from V and 12 bases from J, the gap between germline ends came to 12 bases. CDR3 length equals 12 residues. Germline-derived CDR1 and CDR2 are MNHEY and SMNVEV (reference sequence). The CDR3 sequence: CASRGLGRPLHF. CDR3 bases: TGTGCCAGCAGGGGACTAGGGAGACCCCTCCACTTT.

The rearrangement joins TRBV7-9 to TRBJ2-5; perhaps TRBD2 as D (5 bases). CDR3 size: 14 residues. V gave up 1 base and J gave up 7 bases, with 13 bases separating them. Germline V gene sequence: CDR1 SEHNR, CDR2 FQNEAQ (reference sequence). CDR3 sequence (DNA): TGTGCCAGCAGCTTAGAACCGGGCCTAGCGACCCAGTACTTC. Its protein product is CASSLEPGLATQYF.

V and J are TRBV10-3 and TRBJ1-5; maybe TRBD1 (5 bases). There are 16 residues in the CDR3. The V end lost 6 bases, the J end lost 0 bases, and 15 bases lay between the germline ends. Per the germline V gene, CDR1 is ENHRY and CDR2 is SYGVKD. CDR3 DNA: TGTGCCATCAGCGGGGGGGAGGGAATTAGCAATCAGCCCCAGCATTTT. It specifies CAISGGEGISNQPQHF.

The chain employs TRBV5-1 and TRBJ1-6, with TRBD1 matching over 8 bases. This CDR3 region has 16 residues. Trimming took 0 bases from V and 4 from J; bases not matched to a gene: 3. Germline V gene sequence: CDR1 SGHRS, CDR2 YFSETQ. CDR3 DNA: TGCGCCAGCAGCTTGGAGGGGACAGGTTATAATTCACCCCTCCACTTT. This translates into CASSLEGTGYNSPLHF.

The chain uses TRBV2 and TRBJ2-7; D might be TRBD1 (6 bases). The germline gives CDR1 SNHLY, CDR2 FYNNEI. The CDR3 covers 14 residues. V was pared by 2 bases and J by 4 bases, with 12 bases between. In nucleotides, the CDR3 is TGTGCCAGCAGTGAATCCAGGGGCGGTTACGAGCAGTACTTC. This encodes CASSESRGGYEQYF.

A single count supports this clone. The gene calls are TRBV5-1 and TRBJ2-3, with D maybe TRBD1 (6 bases). CDR3 size: 15 residues. Germline V lookup: CDR1 SGHRS, CDR2 YFSETQ. Trimming removed 4 bases from V and 3 bases from J, with 15 bases in between. CDR3 nucleotides: TGCGCCAGCAGCCCGGCCCTAGGGGGAACAGATACGCAGTATTTT. Amino acid sequence: CASSPALGGTDTQYF.

V is TRBV11-2 and J is TRBJ2-7; tentatively, D is TRBD2 (6 bases). Germline V CDR1 and CDR2: SGHAT, FQNNGV. V was trimmed by 3 bases and J by 12 bases, leaving 15 bases between them. CDR3 length: 12 amino acids. In DNA, the CDR3 is TGTGCCAGCAGCTTGCACCCCCCGCGGGGGTACTTC. Protein product: CASSLHPPRGYF.

The chain uses TRBV24-1 and TRBJ2-1, with TRBD1 as a possible D gene (6 bases). There are 14 residues in the CDR3. V was trimmed by 5 bases and J by 4 bases, leaving 11 bases between them. The germline V gene encodes CDR1 KGHDR and CDR2 SFDVKD. CDR3 residues: CATSVDGQYNEQFF. CDR3 nucleotide sequence: TGTGCCACCAGTGTGGACGGACAGTACAATGAGCAGTTCTTC.